This T cell receptor beta chain was documented in a study of blood T cells in healthy people across ages. Study conclusions and caveats: In these data, TCR beta diversity tracked strongly with naive T cell percentage.

PCR was performed a second time for roughly 7 to 11 cycles using a sample-barcoded 5' primer and a J-beta primer mix. TCRdb processed the 5' RACE reads anew with MiXCR; each CDR3 protein has one entry. Among 500,000 to 700,000 distinct CDR3 sequences, under 30% were seen once, and the ten largest hold less than 20%. This clonotype was detected ten times or more. The antigen is undetermined. Germline-derived CDR1 and CDR2 are SGHRS and YFSETQ. This CDR3 region has 15 residues. Trimming at V came to 4 bases and at J to 5 bases, leaving 9 bases not matched to a gene. This chain uses TRBV5-1 with TRBJ2-5; 9 nucleotides line up with TRBD2. Material for sequencing was blood. This clonotype was obtained from a woman at least 80 years old in good health. CDR3 bases: TGCGCCAGCAGCATGAGCGGGGGGAAGGCGGAGACCCAGTACTTC. Translating gives CASSMSGGKAETQYF.